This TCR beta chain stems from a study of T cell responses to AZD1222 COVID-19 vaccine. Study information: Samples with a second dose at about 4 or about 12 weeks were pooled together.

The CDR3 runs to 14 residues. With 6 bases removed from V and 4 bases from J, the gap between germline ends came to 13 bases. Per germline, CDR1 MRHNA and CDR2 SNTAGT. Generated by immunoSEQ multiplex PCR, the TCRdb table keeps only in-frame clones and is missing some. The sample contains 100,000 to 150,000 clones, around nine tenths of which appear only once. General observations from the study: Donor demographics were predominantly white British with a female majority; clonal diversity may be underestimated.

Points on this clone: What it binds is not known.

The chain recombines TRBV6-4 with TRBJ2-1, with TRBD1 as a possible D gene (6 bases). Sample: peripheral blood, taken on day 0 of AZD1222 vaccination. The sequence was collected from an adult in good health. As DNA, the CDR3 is TGTGCCAGCAGCCTGGACAGCCAGTACAATGAGCAGTTCTTC. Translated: CASSLDSQYNEQFF.